Following are 24 T cell receptor beta chains from one sample sequenced in a study of shared clonotypes between healthy human individuals. Measured with immunoSEQ multiplex PCR; TCRdb has only the in-frame clones, and not every one. The repertoire holds around 2,000,000 clones, with about 95% as singletons. As defined, naive CD8 cells were CD45RO-negative and positively selected for CCR7, with terminally differentiated effector memory CD45RA+ cells excluded. The source material was naive CD8+ T cells sorted from blood. Receptors originate from a man between 18 and 29 years old in good health.

This chain joins TRBV2 and TRBJ2-1, with D possibly being TRBD2 (5 bases). V was pared by 8 bases and J by 2 bases, with 13 bases between. This CDR3 spans 14 amino acids. Per the germline V gene, CDR1 is SNHLY and CDR2 is FYNNEI. CDR3 sequence reads: CASRGSDPYNEQFF. CDR3 nucleotide sequence: TGTGCCAGCCGCGGTAGCGACCCCTACAATGAGCAGTTCTTC.

This chain uses TRBV5-6 with TRBJ2-7; 7 bases are a match to TRBD1. Germline V gene data show CDR1 as SGHDT and CDR2 as YYEEEE. The CDR3 has 14 residues. Trimming took 4 bases from V and 3 from J; bases not matched to a gene: 7. In DNA, the CDR3 is TGTGCCAGCAGCACGACAGGGCCCCACTACGAGCAGTACTTC. Its protein product is CASSTTGPHYEQYF.

The genes are TRBV2 and TRBJ2-7; 12 bases are a match to TRBD1. Germline trimming cut 5 bases from V and 6 bases from J; bases unmatched to any gene: 8. This CDR3 has 15 amino acids. Germline CDR1 is SNHLY and CDR2 is FYNNEI. The DNA for the CDR3 is TGTGCCAGCAGTACCTCCGGGACAGGGGGCTTCGAGCAGTACTTC. Protein sequence: CASSTSGTGGFEQYF.

On this clone: This CDR3 is also generated by other DNA sequences in the sample. The chain links TRBV9 to TRBJ2-7; D is ambiguous. V dropped 5 bases and J dropped 4 bases, with 13 bases sitting between them. Germline V gene lookup returns CDR1 SGDLS and CDR2 YYNGEE. The CDR3 is made up of 13 amino acids. CDR3 loop: CASSGSSSYEQYF. The CDR3 DNA sequence: TGTGCCAGCAGTGGCAGTTCCTCTTACGAGCAGTACTTC.

This chain joins TRBV4-1 and TRBJ1-1; D not certain. The CDR3 runs 14 residues. CDR1 MGHRA and CDR2 YSYEKL come from the germline V gene. Trimming removed 4 bases at V and 0 bases at J, with 9 bases between. CDR3 residues: CASSPVLMNTEAFF. The CDR3 nucleotides read TGCGCCAGCAGCCCCGTATTGATGAACACTGAAGCTTTCTTT.

The chain recombines TRBV10-3 with TRBJ2-5; 14 nucleotides line up with TRBD2. V was clipped by 5 bases and J by 3 bases; unmatched bases: 5. Germline V gene lookup returns CDR1 ENHRY and CDR2 SYGVKD. The CDR3 runs 16 residues. CDR3 protein: CAISSPGLAGEETQYF. CDR3 DNA sequence: TGTGCCATCAGTTCACCGGGACTAGCGGGGGAAGAGACCCAGTACTTC.

The J gene is TRBJ2-7, the V gene TRBV5-1; D possibly matches TRBD1 or TRBD2 (5 bases each). Trimming took off 4 bases at V and 2 bases at J, with 13 bases between the two ends. CDR3 length: 14 residues. The germline V gene encodes CDR1 SGHRS and CDR2 YFSETQ. Written as DNA, the CDR3 is TGCGCCAGCAGCCCCTTGGGGGTAACCTACGAGCAGTACTTC. Protein sequence: CASSPLGVTYEQYF.

As for this clone: This sample also contains other DNA sequences that code for the same CDR3. CDR3 residues: CASSLDRMNTEAFF. CDR3 in DNA: TGTGCCAGCAGCTTGGACAGGATGAACACTGAAGCTTTCTTT. The gene calls are TRBV5-6 and TRBJ1-1; the D gene is possibly TRBD1 (5 bases). The germline gives CDR1 SGHDT, CDR2 YYEEEE. The CDR3 covers 14 residues. V was trimmed by 0 bases and J by 0 bases, leaving 6 bases between them.

J is TRBJ1-5 and V is TRBV7-9, with D unresolved. The CDR3 length is 14 residues. V was clipped by 5 bases and J by 4 bases, with 12 bases between them. Germline assignment: CDR1 SEHNR and CDR2 FQNEAQ (reference sequence). This CDR3 reads CASSPKGGNQPQHF. CDR3 bases: TGTGCCAGCAGCCCAAAGGGTGGGAATCAGCCCCAGCATTTT.

This chain joins TRBV7-9 and TRBJ2-1; 7 nucleotides agree with TRBD2. Germline CDR1 and CDR2: SEHNR and FQNEAQ (reference sequence). The length of the CDR3 is 16 residues. V lost 5 bases, J lost 8 bases, and 15 bases stayed unmatched. In nucleotides, the CDR3 is TGTGCCAGCAGCACAATAGGGACTATCGTCGAGGATGAGCAGTTCTTC. This gives the protein CASSTIGTIVEDEQFF.

The genes are TRBV9 and TRBJ2-7; 7 bases are shared with TRBD1. This CDR3 region has 13 residues. Germline loops: CDR1 SGDLS, CDR2 YYNGEE. The ends lost 4 bases at V and 6 bases at J; junction bases unmatched: 7. The CDR3 region has the DNA TGTGCCAGCAGCTTAGGGGGACAGTCCGAGCAGTACTTC. It encodes CASSLGGQSEQYF. Using reference TRBV9 and TRBJ2-7 for the parts outside the CDR3, the full variable domain is DSGVTQTPKHLITATGQRVTLRCSPRSGDLSVYWYQQSLDQGLQFLIQYYNGEERAKGNILERFSAQQFPDLHSELNLSSLELGDSALYFCASSLGGQSEQYFGPGTRLTVT.

DNA for the CDR3: TGTGCCAGCAGCTTAGCCCCTCTTTCTGATACGCAGTATTTT. Protein: CASSLAPLSDTQYF. V gene TRBV13 combines with J gene TRBJ2-3; D gene uncertain. Germline lookup yields CDR1 PRHDT and CDR2 FYEKMQ (reference sequence). V dropped 1 base and J dropped 6 bases, with 11 bases sitting between them. The CDR3 spans 14 residues.

The V and J genes are TRBV7-9 and TRBJ2-7; 9 positions match TRBD1. Per the germline V gene, CDR1 is SEHNR and CDR2 is FQNEAQ (reference sequence). Trimming cost V 4 bases and J 3 bases; bases outside gene matches: 7. This CDR3 has 15 amino acids. The CDR3: CASSSGQGTHYEQYF. In DNA, the CDR3 is TGTGCCAGCAGCTCGGGACAGGGAACCCACTACGAGCAGTACTTC.

The chain is built from TRBV27 and TRBJ1-1; maybe TRBD1 (6 bases). Germline V gives CDR1 MNHEY, CDR2 SMNVEV (reference sequence). This CDR3 has 15 amino acids. V shed 1 base and J shed 2 bases, with 11 bases lying between them. For the CDR3, the DNA is TGTGCCAGCAGTTTATTGGGGGGGGCCAACACTGAAGCTTTCTTT. It encodes CASSLLGGANTEAFF.

Regarding this clone: Other DNA variants within this sample encode the same CDR3. The chain employs TRBV28 and TRBJ1-1, with D uncertain. The CDR3 spans 12 residues. The germline V gene encodes CDR1 MDHEN and CDR2 SYDVKM. Trimming cost V 3 bases and J 6 bases, with 8 bases left between them. The CDR3 sequence is CASSFGGAEAFF. As DNA, the CDR3 is TGTGCCAGCAGTTTCGGCGGGGCTGAAGCTTTCTTT. The entire variable domain, with the rest obtained from reference TRBV28 and TRBJ1-1, is as follows: DVKVTQSSRYLVKRTGEKVFLECVQDMDHENMFWYRQDPGLGLRLIYFSYDVKMKEKGDIPEGYSVSREKKERFSLILESASTNQTSMYLCASSFGGAEAFFGQGTRLTVV.

This rearrangement joins TRBV5-4 to TRBJ1-2, with D perhaps TRBD1 (5 bases). V lost 1 base and J lost 8, with 24 bases in between. This CDR3 contains 17 residues. CDR1 is SGHNT and CDR2 is YYREEE in the germline V gene (reference sequence). CDR3 sequence: CASSLMPPQGDVGGYTF. CDR3 bases: TGTGCCAGCAGCTTGATGCCGCCGCAAGGGGATGTCGGCGGCTACACCTTC.

This chain joins TRBV19 and TRBJ2-1; 9 bases map to TRBD1. The CDR3 runs to 14 residues. Germline values: CDR1 LNHDA, CDR2 SQIVND (reference sequence). With 3 bases clipped from V and 4 bases from J, the junction kept 1 base outside the gene matches. This chain's CDR3 is CASSMGQGYNEQFF. CDR3 coding DNA: TGTGCCAGTAGTATGGGACAGGGATACAATGAGCAGTTCTTC.

CDR3 DNA: TGTGCCAGCAGTGATGGAACTAGCGGAACCTACAATGAGCAGTTCTTC. It yields the protein CASSDGTSGTYNEQFF. The chain uses TRBV25-1 and TRBJ2-1; 8 positions match TRBD2. J lost 2 bases, V lost 3 bases, and 6 bases had no gene match. The germline V gene has CDR1 MGHDK and CDR2 SYGVNS. The CDR3 is 16 amino acids.

The chain carries TRBV2 and TRBJ1-2; TRBD1 agrees at 9 bases. The junction had 10 bases not matched to a gene; V was cut back by 7 bases and J by 7 bases. Germline V gives CDR1 SNHLY, CDR2 FYNNEI. This CDR3 spans 14 amino acids. CDR3 loop: CASNPGQGVAGYTF. CDR3 DNA: TGTGCCAGCAATCCGGGACAGGGAGTTGCTGGCTACACCTTC. Drawing the rest from reference TRBV2 and TRBJ1-2, the complete variable domain is EPEVTQTPSHQVTQMGQEVILRCVPISNHLYFYWYRQILGQKVEFLVSFYNNEISEKSEIFDDQFSVERPDGSNFTLKIRSTKLEDSAMYFCASNPGQGVAGYTFGSGTRLTVV.

The chain employs TRBV5-8 and TRBJ2-2, with 8 bases fitting TRBD1. CDR1 and CDR2 (germline): SGHTS, YDEGEE. This CDR3 comprises 15 residues. The J segment lost 5 bases and the V segment lost 3 bases, leaving 6 bases of the junction unmatched. The CDR3 reads CASSYDRGETGELFF. The CDR3 bases are TGTGCCAGCAGCTATGACAGGGGAGAGACCGGGGAGCTGTTTTTT.

The CDR3 loop reads CASSLEGQGENYGYTF. Here the CDR3 DNA reads TGCGCCAGCAGCTTGGAGGGACAGGGGGAAAACTATGGCTACACCTTC. The chain couples TRBV5-1 to TRBJ1-2; TRBD1 aligns across 11 bases. This CDR3 comprises 16 residues. J gave up 2 bases and V 0 bases, and 3 bases lay outside the gene matches. Germline V gene data show CDR1 as SGHRS and CDR2 as YFSETQ.

This clone appeared a single time. The chain recombines TRBV13 with TRBJ1-1; perhaps TRBD1 as D (6 bases). Trimming cost V 5 bases and J 1 base, with 11 bases left between them. The CDR3 has 14 amino acids. CDR1 and CDR2 from the germline V gene are PRHDT and FYEKMQ (reference sequence). The CDR3 DNA follows: TGTGCCAGCAGCCTCAAAGGGGGGAACACTGAAGCTTTCTTT. Its protein product is CASSLKGGNTEAFF.

The chain combines TRBV29-1 with TRBJ1-2; 7 bases map to TRBD1. The germline gives CDR1 SQVTM, CDR2 ANQGSEA. V lost 3 bases to trimming and J lost 4 bases; unmatched junction nucleotides: 5. The CDR3 has 13 amino acids. This CDR3 reads CSVDRGDFYGYTF. The CDR3 DNA sequence: TGCAGCGTTGACAGGGGGGATTTCTATGGCTACACCTTC.

The chain carries TRBV2 and TRBJ2-7; D possibly uses TRBD1 or TRBD2 (5 bases each). V lost 7 bases and J lost 1, with 14 bases in between. The CDR3 runs 14 residues. Germline CDR1 is SNHLY and CDR2 is FYNNEI. The CDR3 DNA reads as TGTGCCAGCAATCCGGCAGGGAGATCCTACGAGCAGTACTTC. As protein: CASNPAGRSYEQYF.